What follows describes a single T cell receptor beta chain. PCR amplification relied on 60 Vbeta primers (plus 13 Jbeta primers). Assay used: immunoSEQ multiplex PCR; TCRdb lists only in-frame clones, some missing. The sample has some 200,000 clones, over 80% seen once. The data originate from a study of cytomegalovirus exposure and HLA in healthy donors. CDR3 length equals 20 residues. Losses at the gene ends were 0 bases for V and 5 bases for J; bases not matched to a gene: 13. Germline CDR1 LGHNA, CDR2 YNFKEQ. This rearrangement joins TRBV4-2 to TRBJ2-5; 15 nucleotides align to TRBD2. The sequence was collected from a man over 45 in good health and CMV-seronegative. Sequences were obtained from PBMCs. CDR3 amino acids: CASSQDLSPGLAGGRETQYF. The CDR3 DNA reads as TGTGCCAGCAGCCAAGATCTTTCTCCCGGACTAGCGGGGGGGCGGGAGACCCAGTACTTC.